Sequencing of this TCR beta chain was carried out in a study of Graves' ophthalmopathy and Graves' hyperthyroidism. The CDR3 has 13 amino acids. Trimming left V 7 bases short and J 1 base short, with 11 bases between. Germline V CDR1 and CDR2: MNHNS, SASEGT. As the template, RNA transcripts were used to amplify TCR beta CDR3 regions. The library came from an HTBI-primed first-round RT-PCR and a second-round multiplex PCR. TCRdb re-called the multiplex PCR reads through MiXCR, storing one row per CDR3 protein. The sample consists of fewer than 250,000 distinct CDR3 sequences, approximately 28% of them appearing once. Other autoimmune diseases, uncontrolled infections, pregnancy or lactation led to the exclusion of patients.

Sequencing was done on a sample of peripheral blood. V usage is TRBV6-1 and J usage is TRBJ2-7; D possibly uses TRBD1 or TRBD2 (5 bases each). This receptor was taken from a man aged 45 to 65 with Graves' ophthalmopathy. This CDR3 is CASIKRGSYEQYF. The DNA of the CDR3 is TGTGCCAGCATCAAGAGGGGATCCTACGAGCAGTACTTC.